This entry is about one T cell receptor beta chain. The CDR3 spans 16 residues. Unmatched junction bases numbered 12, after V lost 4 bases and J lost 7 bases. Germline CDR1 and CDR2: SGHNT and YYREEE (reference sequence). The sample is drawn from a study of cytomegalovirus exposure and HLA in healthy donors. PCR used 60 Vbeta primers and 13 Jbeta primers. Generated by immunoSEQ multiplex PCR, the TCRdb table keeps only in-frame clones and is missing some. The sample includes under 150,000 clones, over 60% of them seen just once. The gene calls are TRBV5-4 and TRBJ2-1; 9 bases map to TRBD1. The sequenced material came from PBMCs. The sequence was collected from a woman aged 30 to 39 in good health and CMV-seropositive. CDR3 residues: CASSRQGVGLSNEQFF. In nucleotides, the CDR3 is TGTGCCAGCAGCCGACAGGGGGTCGGGTTGTCAAATGAGCAGTTCTTC. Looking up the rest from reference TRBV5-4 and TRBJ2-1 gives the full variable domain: ETGVTQSPTHLIKTRGQQVTLRCSSQSGHNTVSWYQQALGQGPQFIFQYYREEENGRGNFPPRFSGLQFPNYSSELNVNALELDDSALYLCASSRQGVGLSNEQFFGPGTRLTVL.